This T cell receptor beta chain appears in the sequencing data of a study of response to subunit inactivated influenza vaccine. Overall study findings and caveats: The authors offered the suggestion that each seasonal influenza vaccination recruits few new T cells.

To note about this clonotype: Its antigen is currently unknown.

The germline V gene has CDR1 MNHEY and CDR2 SVGEGT. The trim removed 5 bases at V and 4 bases at J, leaving 3 bases unmatched. The CDR3 covers 16 residues. MiXCR, run by TCRdb on the RT-PCR reads, gives a single entry per CDR3 protein. The table includes hundreds of thousands of distinct CDR3 sequences, 15% to 19% detected once. This rearrangement joins TRBV6-2 or TRBV6-3 to TRBJ2-1, with 15 positions matching TRBD2. The material was PBMCs from blood, obtained roughly 13 days after vaccination. This TCR was recovered from a man in his fifties who received an inactivated influenza vaccine. CDR3 DNA sequence: TGTGCCAGCAGTCGGACTAGCGGGAGGGGTTACAATGAGCAGTTCTTC. Its protein product is CASSRTSGRGYNEQFF.